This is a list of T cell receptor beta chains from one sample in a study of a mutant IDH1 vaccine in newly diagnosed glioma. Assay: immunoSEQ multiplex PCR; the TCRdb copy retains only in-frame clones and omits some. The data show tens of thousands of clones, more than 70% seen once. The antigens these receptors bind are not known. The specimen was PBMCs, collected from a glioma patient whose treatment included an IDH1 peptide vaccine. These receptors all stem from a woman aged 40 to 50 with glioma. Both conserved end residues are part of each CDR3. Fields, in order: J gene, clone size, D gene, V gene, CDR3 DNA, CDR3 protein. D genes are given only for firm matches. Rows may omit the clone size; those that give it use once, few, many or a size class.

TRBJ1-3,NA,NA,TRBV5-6,TGTGCCAGCAGCATGCCCCACTCTGGAAACACCATATATTTT,CASSMPHSGNTIYF
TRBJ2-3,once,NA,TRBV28,TGTGCCAGCAGTTTCGGGGGATCCACAGATACGCAGTATTTT,CASSFGGSTDTQYF
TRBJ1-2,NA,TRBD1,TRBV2,TGTGCCAGCAGTGAGGGGACAGGGTACTATGGCTACACCTTC,CASSEGTGYYGYTF
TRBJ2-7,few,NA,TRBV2,TGTGCCAGCAGTGAAAGGTCAGGGGATGGTGAGCAGTACTTC,CASSERSGDGEQYF
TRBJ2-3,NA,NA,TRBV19,TGTGCCAGTAGCTATAGGATAGGGGGAGATACGCAGTATTTT,CASSYRIGGDTQYF
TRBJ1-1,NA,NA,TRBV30,TGTGCCTGGAGTGCGGGGAGGAACACTGAAGCTTTCTTT,CAWSAGRNTEAFF
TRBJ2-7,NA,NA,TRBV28,TGTGCCAGCAGTTTTGACAGGCGAGGGACCTCCTACGAGCAGTACTTC,CASSFDRRGTSYEQYF
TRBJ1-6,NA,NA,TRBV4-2,TGTGCCAGCAGCCCTGGGACGGCTACTCCTACCGATTATTCACCCCTCCACTTT,CASSPGTATPTDYSPLHF
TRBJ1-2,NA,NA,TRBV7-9,TGTGCCAGCAGCTTAGAGGGTCAGGGGTTCTATGGCTACACCTTC,CASSLEGQGFYGYTF
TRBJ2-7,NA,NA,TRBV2,TGTGCCAGCAGTGAACAGGGGATTGGCTACGAGCAGTACTTC,CASSEQGIGYEQYF
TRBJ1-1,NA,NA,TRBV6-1,TGTGCCAGCAGTTCTACATTTAACACTGAAGCTTTCTTT,CASSSTFNTEAFF
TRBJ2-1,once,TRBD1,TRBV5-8,TGTGCCAGCAGCCCAGGGACAGGGGCAATTCTAGGTGAGCAGTTCTTC,CASSPGTGAILGEQFF
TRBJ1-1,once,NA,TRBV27,TGTGCCAGCATTCGGGGGGGCACTGAAGCTTTCTTT,CASIRGGTEAFF
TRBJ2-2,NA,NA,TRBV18,TGTGCCAGCTCACCCGTCCCCAGGGTTGGGGAGCTGTTTTTT,CASSPVPRVGELFF
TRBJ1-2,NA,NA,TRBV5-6,TGTGCCAGCACTCTGGGAACCTATGGCTACACCTTC,CASTLGTYGYTF